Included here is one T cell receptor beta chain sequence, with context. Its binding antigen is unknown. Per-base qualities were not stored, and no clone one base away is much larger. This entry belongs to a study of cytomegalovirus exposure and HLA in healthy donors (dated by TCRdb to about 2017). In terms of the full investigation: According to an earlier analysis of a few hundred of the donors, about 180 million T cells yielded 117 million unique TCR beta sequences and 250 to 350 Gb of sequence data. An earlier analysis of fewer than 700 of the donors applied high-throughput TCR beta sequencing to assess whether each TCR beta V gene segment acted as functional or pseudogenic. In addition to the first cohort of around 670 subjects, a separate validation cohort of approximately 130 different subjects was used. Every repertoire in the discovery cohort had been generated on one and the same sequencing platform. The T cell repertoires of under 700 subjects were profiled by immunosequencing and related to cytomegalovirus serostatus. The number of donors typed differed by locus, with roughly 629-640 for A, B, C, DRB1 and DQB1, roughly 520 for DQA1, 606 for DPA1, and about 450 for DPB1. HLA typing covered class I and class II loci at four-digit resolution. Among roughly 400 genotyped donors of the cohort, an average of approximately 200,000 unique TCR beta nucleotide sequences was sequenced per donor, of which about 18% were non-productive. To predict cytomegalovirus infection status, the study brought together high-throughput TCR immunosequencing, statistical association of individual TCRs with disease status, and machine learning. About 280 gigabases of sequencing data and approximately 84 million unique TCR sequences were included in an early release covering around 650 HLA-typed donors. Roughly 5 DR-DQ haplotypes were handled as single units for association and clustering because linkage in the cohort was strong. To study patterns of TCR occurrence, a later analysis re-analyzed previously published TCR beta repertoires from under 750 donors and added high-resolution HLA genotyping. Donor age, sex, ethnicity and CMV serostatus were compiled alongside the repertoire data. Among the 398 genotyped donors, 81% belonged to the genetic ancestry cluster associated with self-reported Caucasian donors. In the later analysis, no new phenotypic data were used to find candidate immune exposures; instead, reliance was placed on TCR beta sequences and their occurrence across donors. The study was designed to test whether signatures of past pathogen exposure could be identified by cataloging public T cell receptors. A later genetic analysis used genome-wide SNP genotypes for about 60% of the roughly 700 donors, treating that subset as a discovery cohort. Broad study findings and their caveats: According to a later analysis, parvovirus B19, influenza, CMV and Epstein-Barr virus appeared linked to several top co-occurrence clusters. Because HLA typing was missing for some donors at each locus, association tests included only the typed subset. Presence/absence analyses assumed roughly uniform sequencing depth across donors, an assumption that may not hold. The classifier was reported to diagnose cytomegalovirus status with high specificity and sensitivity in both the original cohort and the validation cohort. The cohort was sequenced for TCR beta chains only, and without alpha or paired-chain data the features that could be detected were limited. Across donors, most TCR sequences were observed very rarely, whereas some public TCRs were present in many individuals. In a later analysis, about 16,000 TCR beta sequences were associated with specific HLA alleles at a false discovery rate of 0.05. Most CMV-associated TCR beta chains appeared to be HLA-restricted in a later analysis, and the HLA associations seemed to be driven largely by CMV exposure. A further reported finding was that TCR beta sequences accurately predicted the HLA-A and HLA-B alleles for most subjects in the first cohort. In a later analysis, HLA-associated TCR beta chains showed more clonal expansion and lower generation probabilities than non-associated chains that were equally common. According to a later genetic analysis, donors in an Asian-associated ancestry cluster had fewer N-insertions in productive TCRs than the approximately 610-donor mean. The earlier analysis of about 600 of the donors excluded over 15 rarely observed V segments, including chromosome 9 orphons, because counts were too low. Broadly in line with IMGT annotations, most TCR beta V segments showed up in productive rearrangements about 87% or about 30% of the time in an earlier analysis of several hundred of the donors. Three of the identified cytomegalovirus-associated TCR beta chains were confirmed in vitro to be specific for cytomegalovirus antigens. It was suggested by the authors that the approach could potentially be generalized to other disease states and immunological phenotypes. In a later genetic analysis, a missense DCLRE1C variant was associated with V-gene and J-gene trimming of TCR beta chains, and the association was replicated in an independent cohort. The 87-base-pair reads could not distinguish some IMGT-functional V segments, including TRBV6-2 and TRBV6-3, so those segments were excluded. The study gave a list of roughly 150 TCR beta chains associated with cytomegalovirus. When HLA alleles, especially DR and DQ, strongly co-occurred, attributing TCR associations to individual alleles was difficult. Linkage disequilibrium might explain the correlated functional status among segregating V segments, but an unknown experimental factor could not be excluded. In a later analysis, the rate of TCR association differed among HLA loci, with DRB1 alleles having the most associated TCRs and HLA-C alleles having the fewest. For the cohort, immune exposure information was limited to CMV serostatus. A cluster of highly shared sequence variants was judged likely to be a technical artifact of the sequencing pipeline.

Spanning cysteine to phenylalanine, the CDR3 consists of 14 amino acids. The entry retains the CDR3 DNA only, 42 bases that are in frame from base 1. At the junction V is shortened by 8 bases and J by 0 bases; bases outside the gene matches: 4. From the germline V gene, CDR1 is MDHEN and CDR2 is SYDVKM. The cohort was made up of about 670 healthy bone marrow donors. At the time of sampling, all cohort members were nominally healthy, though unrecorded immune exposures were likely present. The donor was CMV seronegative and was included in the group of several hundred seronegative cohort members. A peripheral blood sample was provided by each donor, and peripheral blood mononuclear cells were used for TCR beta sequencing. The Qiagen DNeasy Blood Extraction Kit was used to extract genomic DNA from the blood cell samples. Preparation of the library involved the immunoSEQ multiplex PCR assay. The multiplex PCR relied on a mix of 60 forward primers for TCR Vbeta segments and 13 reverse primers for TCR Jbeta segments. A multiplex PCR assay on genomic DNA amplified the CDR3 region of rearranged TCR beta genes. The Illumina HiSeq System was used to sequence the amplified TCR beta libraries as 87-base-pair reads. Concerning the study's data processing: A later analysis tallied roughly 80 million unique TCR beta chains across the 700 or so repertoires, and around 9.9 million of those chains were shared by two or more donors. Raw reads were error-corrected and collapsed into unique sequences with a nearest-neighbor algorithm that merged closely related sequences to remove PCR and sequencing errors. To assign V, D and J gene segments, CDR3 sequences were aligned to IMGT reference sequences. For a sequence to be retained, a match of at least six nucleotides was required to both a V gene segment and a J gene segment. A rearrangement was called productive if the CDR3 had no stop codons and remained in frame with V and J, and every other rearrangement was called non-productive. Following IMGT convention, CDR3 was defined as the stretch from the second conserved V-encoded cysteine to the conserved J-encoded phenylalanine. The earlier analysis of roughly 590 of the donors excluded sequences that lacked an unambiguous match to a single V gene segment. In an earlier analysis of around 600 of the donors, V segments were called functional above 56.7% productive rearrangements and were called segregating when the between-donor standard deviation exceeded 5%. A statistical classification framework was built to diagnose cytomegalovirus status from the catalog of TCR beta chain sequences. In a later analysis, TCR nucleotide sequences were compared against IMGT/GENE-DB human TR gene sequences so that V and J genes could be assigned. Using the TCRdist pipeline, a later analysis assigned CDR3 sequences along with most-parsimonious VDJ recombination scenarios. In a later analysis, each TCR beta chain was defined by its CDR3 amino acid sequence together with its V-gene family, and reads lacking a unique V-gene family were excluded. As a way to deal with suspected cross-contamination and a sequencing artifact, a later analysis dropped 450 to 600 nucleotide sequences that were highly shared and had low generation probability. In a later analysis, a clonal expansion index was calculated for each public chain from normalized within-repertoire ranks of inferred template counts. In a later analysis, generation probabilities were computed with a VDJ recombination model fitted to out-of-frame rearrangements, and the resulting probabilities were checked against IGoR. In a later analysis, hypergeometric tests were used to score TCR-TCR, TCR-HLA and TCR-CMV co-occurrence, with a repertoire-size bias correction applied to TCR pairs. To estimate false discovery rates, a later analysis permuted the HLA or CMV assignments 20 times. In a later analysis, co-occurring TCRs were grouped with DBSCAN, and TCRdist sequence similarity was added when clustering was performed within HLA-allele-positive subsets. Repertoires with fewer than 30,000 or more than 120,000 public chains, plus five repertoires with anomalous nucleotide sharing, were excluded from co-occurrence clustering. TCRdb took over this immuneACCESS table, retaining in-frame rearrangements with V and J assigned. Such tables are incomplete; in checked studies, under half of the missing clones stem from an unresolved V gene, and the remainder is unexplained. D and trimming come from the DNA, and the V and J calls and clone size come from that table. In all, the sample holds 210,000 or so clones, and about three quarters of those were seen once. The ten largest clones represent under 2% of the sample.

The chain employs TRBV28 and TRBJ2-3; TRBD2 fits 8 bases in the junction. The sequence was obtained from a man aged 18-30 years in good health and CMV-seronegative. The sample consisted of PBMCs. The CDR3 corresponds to CASSGGSSTDTQYF. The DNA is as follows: TGTGCCAGCTCGGGGGGGTCTAGCACAGATACGCAGTATTTT.